This entry lists 22 T cell receptor beta chains sequenced from one sample in a study of T cell repertoires in cytomegalovirus infection. TCRdb re-called the reads through MiXCR, storing one row per CDR3 protein. Here the sample spans roughly 280,000 distinct CDR3 sequences, approximately 13% being singletons. Sequencing used PBMCs. The receptors shown here come from a human donor in good health (CMV status not recorded). Some clones in this sample may be carry-over from other donors' samples.

There are a few counts of this clonotype. This rearrangement joins TRBV6-4 to TRBJ2-5; D perhaps matches TRBD2 (6 bases). V lost 2 bases to trimming and J lost 9 bases, with 19 bases between them. The CDR3 totals 15 residues. From germline, CDR1 is MRHNA and CDR2 SNTAGT. In nucleotides, the CDR3 is TGTGCCAGCAGTGACGGTCCTAGCGAACCCGGGGCCCAGTACTTC. Amino acids: CASSDGPSEPGAQYF.

This clonotype came up many times. The rearrangement uses TRBV7-2 and TRBJ2-3; 14 positions match TRBD2. CDR1 SGHTA and CDR2 FQGNSA come from the germline V gene. This CDR3 is built from 16 residues. V trimming: 5 bases; J trimming: 5 bases; junction bases outside the gene matches: 6. The CDR3 coding sequence is TGTGCCAGCAGCACGACTAGCGGGGGGGCCGGAGATACGCAGTATTTT. This sequence encodes CASSTTSGGAGDTQYF.

Of note for this clonotype: This could be a read error, since a much larger clone is one nucleotide away. The chain's CDR3 is CASSPKYTVTQYF. The CDR3 DNA follows: TGTGCCAGCAGTCCTAAGTACACAGTTACGCAGTATTTT. The genes are TRBV6-5 and TRBJ2-3; D gene uncertain. CDR3 length equals 13 residues. Germline lookup yields CDR1 MNHEY and CDR2 SVGAGI.

This clonotype was seen at least ten times. The chain recombines TRBV7-6 with TRBJ2-5; the match to TRBD1 covers 9 bases. V shed 5 bases and J 6 bases; nucleotides not matched to a gene: 7. This CDR3 region has 14 residues. Per germline, CDR1 SGHVS and CDR2 FNYEAQ. The CDR3 loop is CASSVGGQGKTQYF. CDR3 DNA sequence: TGTGCCAGCAGCGTCGGGGGACAGGGAAAGACCCAGTACTTC.

This rearrangement joins TRBV29-1 to TRBJ2-3, with TRBD2 matching over 11 bases. Germline CDR1 SQVTM, CDR2 ANQGSEA. V was pared by 6 bases and J by 6 bases, with 8 bases of the junction left unmatched. The CDR3 consists of 14 residues. The CDR3 loop reads CSVCLAGGGDTQYF. CDR3 in DNA: TGCAGCGTGTGTTTAGCGGGAGGGGGGGATACGCAGTATTTT.

The chain uses TRBV7-2 and TRBJ2-1; D is ambiguous. Germline V lookup: CDR1 SGHTA, CDR2 FQGNSA. The V gene lost 3 bases and the J gene lost 4 bases, with 10 bases spanning the gap. The CDR3 contains 14 residues. The CDR3 coding sequence is TGTGCCAGCAGCTTGGAAGATTGGTACAATGAGCAGTTCTTC. Protein: CASSLEDWYNEQFF.

This clonotype showed up many times. The chain has TRBV6-2 or TRBV6-3 and TRBJ2-1; the match to TRBD2 covers 13 bases. The junction had 6 bases not matched to a gene; V was cut back by 7 bases and J by 3 bases. The CDR3 runs to 16 residues. The germline V gene has CDR1 MNHEY and CDR2 SVGEGT. The CDR3 loop is CASTYRTSGSYNEQFF. The CDR3 DNA is TGTGCCAGCACCTATCGGACTAGCGGGAGCTACAATGAGCAGTTCTTC.

In its sample, this clonotype was seen many times. The chain couples TRBV4-2 to TRBJ1-1, with D possibly TRBD1 on 5 matching bases. Trimming shortened V by 1 base and J by 6 bases, and 18 bases separated the two germline ends. The CDR3 sequence is 16 residues long. Germline CDR1 LGHNA, CDR2 YNFKEQ. The CDR3 region has the DNA TGTGCCAGCAGCCAAGGAGACAGTCCCTTACGGGCTGAAGCTTTCTTT. Protein product: CASSQGDSPLRAEAFF.

This chain links TRBV7-9 with TRBJ2-2, with 7 bases fitting TRBD1. The CDR3 loop spans 16 amino acids. In germline, CDR1 is SEHNR, CDR2 FQNEAQ (reference sequence). V was clipped by 3 bases and J by 2 bases; unmatched bases: 6. The CDR3 spells CASSFETGLNTGELFF. For the CDR3, the DNA is TGTGCCAGCAGCTTCGAGACAGGGCTAAACACCGGGGAGCTGTTTTTT.

The genes are TRBV20-1 and TRBJ1-6; 7 bases line up with TRBD1. This CDR3 region has 17 residues. V lost 1 base to trimming and J lost 9 bases; unmatched junction nucleotides: 15. Germline loops: CDR1 DFQATT, CDR2 SNEGSKA (reference sequence). The DNA of the CDR3 is TGCAGTGCTAGAGTCATAGGGGGCAAAGGAGGAAGTTCACCCCTCCACTTT. It yields the protein CSARVIGGKGGSSPLHF.

The chain employs TRBV4-2 and TRBJ1-5, with D perhaps matching TRBD1 (5 bases). From germline, CDR1 is LGHNA and CDR2 YNFKEQ. Trimming took off 1 base at V and 2 bases at J, with 12 bases between the two ends. The CDR3 is 16 amino acids. The CDR3 nucleotides are TGTGCCAGCAGCCAAGCAGGCAGGGACGGCAATCAGCCCCAGCATTTT. This encodes CASSQAGRDGNQPQHF.

This clonotype was found many times. This chain connects TRBV20-1 to TRBJ2-7, with a weak D call TRBD2 (5 bases). Germline assignment: CDR1 DFQATT and CDR2 SNEGSKA (reference sequence). V was cut by 3 bases and J by 0 bases, with 15 bases left in between. This CDR3 has 15 residues. DNA for the CDR3: TGCAGTGCTAGCCCGGGCTGGAGGTCCTCCTACGAGCAGTACTTC. Amino acids: CSASPGWRSSYEQYF.

The chain couples TRBV12-5 to TRBJ1-1; possibly TRBD1 for D (5 bases). The V end was cut by 6 bases, the J end by 4 bases, with 15 bases between. This CDR3 region has 14 residues. Germline V gene lookup returns CDR1 LGHNT and CDR2 FRNRAP. CDR3 in amino acids: CASGSRSGATEAFF. For the CDR3, the DNA is TGTGCTAGTGGCTCCCGGAGCGGGGCCACTGAAGCTTTCTTT.

This clonotype was counted a few times. The rearrangement uses TRBV15 and TRBJ1-1; no reliable D call. Trimming took 8 bases from V and 3 from J, leaving 16 bases between them. Germline values: CDR1 LNHNV, CDR2 YYDKDF (reference sequence). The CDR3 has 14 residues. The CDR3 coding sequence is TGTGCCACCTCGGCAGCCAGCCCGGACACTGAAGCTTTCTTT. Amino acids: CATSAASPDTEAFF.

This clonotype was seen repeatedly, ten times or more. This sequence joins TRBV11-2 and TRBJ2-7; D might be TRBD2 (6 bases). The CDR3 length is 12 residues. V was shortened by 9 bases and J by 4 bases, with 13 bases between the two germline ends. Germline-derived CDR1 and CDR2 are SGHAT and FQNNGV. CDR3 residues: CASNPSDYEQYF. The CDR3 DNA reads as TGTGCCAGTAACCCTAGCGATTACGAGCAGTACTTC.

V is TRBV12-3 or TRBV12-4 and J is TRBJ1-5; tentative D call: TRBD1 (6 bases). The V end was cut by 2 bases, the J end by 0 bases, with 8 bases between. The CDR3 has 15 amino acids. The CDR3, as DNA: TGTGCCAGCAGTTTACCGACAGGTAGCAATCAGCCCCAGCATTTT. Translation: CASSLPTGSNQPQHF.

This clonotype was detected ten times or more. V gene TRBV10-3 combines with J gene TRBJ2-5; 8 bases are a match to TRBD2. The CDR3 has 18 residues. Germline V gene lookup returns CDR1 ENHRY and CDR2 SYGVKD. V dropped 0 bases and J dropped 4; count of bases not matched to a gene: 13. CDR3 amino acids: CAISESYMSHSGAETQYF. The CDR3 DNA follows: TGTGCCATCAGTGAGTCTTATATGTCCCATAGCGGGGCAGAGACCCAGTACTTC.

This clonotype was seen ten or more times. The J gene is TRBJ2-1, the V gene TRBV7-6, with D perhaps TRBD1 or TRBD2 (6 bases each). Trimming took 5 bases from V and 0 from J, leaving 14 bases between them. The CDR3 has 16 residues. The germline gives CDR1 SGHVS, CDR2 FNYEAQ. The CDR3 loop reads CASSLRGASSYNEQFF. DNA for the CDR3: TGTGCCAGCAGCCTTAGGGGGGCTAGCTCCTACAATGAGCAGTTCTTC.

This clonotype was seen ten or more times. The chain employs TRBV7-2 and TRBJ2-3; 12 positions match TRBD2. This CDR3 has 15 residues. Germline V gene sequence: CDR1 SGHTA, CDR2 FQGNSA. V lost 5 bases and J lost 3; bases outside the gene matches: 3. CDR3: CASSRTSGITDTQYF. The CDR3 region has the DNA TGTGCCAGCAGCAGGACTAGCGGGATTACAGATACGCAGTATTTT.

There are many counts of this clonotype. V gene TRBV19 combines with J gene TRBJ1-5; TRBD1 aligns across 7 bases. CDR1 LNHDA and CDR2 SQIVND come from the germline V gene (reference sequence). The CDR3 loop spans 14 amino acids. J gave up 11 bases and V 4 bases, and 11 bases lay outside the gene matches. The CDR3 DNA is TGTGCCAGTAGTACGCAGGGGGGCTTCTGGACCCAGCATTTT. Its protein product is CASSTQGGFWTQHF.

In this sample, this clonotype turned up a few times. V gene TRBV20-1 combines with J gene TRBJ1-5; maybe TRBD1 (6 bases). Germline CDR1 and CDR2: DFQATT and SNEGSKA (reference sequence). V was pared by 0 bases and J by 4 bases, with 10 bases between. The CDR3 has 14 residues. The chain's CDR3 is CSARDPRGNQPQHF. CDR3 in DNA: TGCAGTGCTAGAGATCCCAGGGGTAATCAGCCCCAGCATTTT.

This clonotype was recorded a few times. CDR3 in amino acids: CSARLTSGTYEQYF. In DNA form, the CDR3 reads TGCAGTGCTAGACTAACTAGCGGTACCTACGAGCAGTACTTC. This chain connects TRBV20-1 to TRBJ2-7; 8 nucleotides agree with TRBD2. The CDR3 extends over 14 amino acids. V dropped 2 bases and J dropped 2; count of bases not matched to a gene: 5. CDR1 is DFQATT, CDR2 SNEGSKA, per germline (reference sequence).